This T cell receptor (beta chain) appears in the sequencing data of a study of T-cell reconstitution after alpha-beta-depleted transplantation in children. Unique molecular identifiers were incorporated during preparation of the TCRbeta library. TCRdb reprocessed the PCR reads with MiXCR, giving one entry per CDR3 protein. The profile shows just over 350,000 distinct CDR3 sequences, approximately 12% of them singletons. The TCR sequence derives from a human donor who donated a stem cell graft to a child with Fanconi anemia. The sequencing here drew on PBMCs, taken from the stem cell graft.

CDR3 residues: CASSETGFAGELFF. CDR3 nucleotides: TGTGCCAGCAGTGAAACAGGGTTCGCCGGGGAGCTGTTTTTT. This chain links TRBV2 with TRBJ2-2, with D possibly being TRBD1 (6 bases). This CDR3 region has 14 residues. Germline CDR1 and CDR2: SNHLY and FYNNEI. V lost 2 bases and J lost 6, with 10 bases in between.